Shown below are 23 T cell receptor beta chains from a single sample sequenced in a study of T cells in Graves' hyperthyroidism and ophthalmopathy. TCR beta CDR3 regions were amplified from RNA transcripts. HTBI primers were the set used in a first-round RT-PCR of the TCR CDR3. TCRdb reprocessed the multiplex PCR reads with MiXCR, giving one entry per CDR3 protein. Of nearly 750,000 distinct CDR3 sequences listed, 30% to 40% were seen once; the top ten hold roughly 31%. Sequencing was carried out using blood. The receptors originated from a middle-aged woman with Graves' hyperthyroidism.

This clonotype was observed at least ten times. The gene calls are TRBV11-2 and TRBJ2-5, with D possibly matching TRBD1 (7 bases). V gave up 3 bases and J gave up 9 bases, with 14 bases separating them. The CDR3 covers 13 residues. From germline, CDR1 is SGHAT and CDR2 FQNNGV. The CDR3: CASSLRGRGAQYF. CDR3 bases: TGTGCCAGCAGCTTGAGGGGGCGCGGGGCCCAGTACTTC.

This rearrangement joins TRBV5-1 to TRBJ1-6, with D unclear. V was trimmed by 4 bases and J by 4 bases, leaving 9 bases between them. Germline assignment: CDR1 SGHRS and CDR2 YFSETQ. The CDR3 is 14 residues long. The DNA for the CDR3 is TGCGCCAGCAGCCAAGACCAGTATAATTCACCCCTCCACTTT. As protein: CASSQDQYNSPLHF.

This clonotype appeared a few times. This sequence may be a read error, since a much larger clone differs from it by one base. The V gene is TRBV4-3, the J gene TRBJ1-5; D not resolved. Trimming removed 1 base at V and 3 bases at J, with 4 bases between. The V gene's germline CDR1 is LGHNA and CDR2 YSLEER. The CDR3 is made up of 13 amino acids. CDR3 amino acids: CASSQGTNQPQHF. CDR3 DNA: TGCGCCAGCAGCCAAGGGACCAATCAGCCCCAGCATTTT.

There are a few counts of this clonotype. The CDR3: CASSPLWGGSDGYTF. Here the CDR3 DNA reads TGCGCCAGCAGCCCCCTTTGGGGAGGGAGCGATGGCTACACCTTC. The rearrangement uses TRBV4-1 and TRBJ1-2; D is unresolved. V was shortened by 4 bases and J by 6 bases, with 18 bases between the two germline ends. This CDR3 spans 15 amino acids. Germline V lookup: CDR1 MGHRA, CDR2 YSYEKL.

In its sample, this clonotype was seen many times. The rearrangement joins TRBV20-1 to TRBJ1-6, with D perhaps matching TRBD1 (5 bases). Germline-derived CDR1 and CDR2 are DFQATT and SNEGSKA (reference sequence). The CDR3 contains 15 residues. V was shortened by 0 bases and J by 8 bases, with 14 bases between the two germline ends. The CDR3 DNA follows: TGCAGTGCTAGAGAGGGCAGGGCTGGGGATTCACCCCTCCACTTT. Translation: CSAREGRAGDSPLHF.

On this clonotype: A read error is possible here, since a much larger clone lies one base away. The chain couples TRBV7-9 to TRBJ2-7, with 8 bases lining up with TRBD2. This CDR3 has 15 amino acids. CDR1 and CDR2 from the germline V gene are SEHNR and FQNEAQ (reference sequence). The CDR3 sequence: CASGPIAGQTYEQYF. CDR3 in DNA: TGCGCCAGCGGCCCGATAGCGGGGCAGACCTACGAGCAGTACTTC.

This clonotype occurred a few times. The CDR3 region has the DNA TGTGCCAGCGGCCGGACAGGGGGCCAAGAGACCCAGTACTTC. Translation: CASGRTGGQETQYF. The chain carries TRBV12-3 or TRBV12-4 and TRBJ2-5; 10 bases are shared with TRBD1. The CDR3 is 14 amino acids. V dropped 8 bases and J dropped 1; count of bases not matched to a gene: 4.

This clonotype was recorded a few times. The chain has TRBV7-9 and TRBJ1-2; 9 bases align to TRBD1. J was trimmed by 5 bases and V by 1 base; bases with no gene match: 8. CDR3 length equals 16 residues. Germline V gene lookup returns CDR1 SEHNR and CDR2 FQNEAQ (reference sequence). The CDR3 loop reads CASSLEGQGDRYGYTF. CDR3 coding DNA: TGTGCCAGCAGCTTAGAGGGACAGGGTGATCGTTATGGCTACACCTTC.

This clonotype was seen many times. This sequence joins TRBV25-1 and TRBJ1-1, with unresolved D. V was cut by 2 bases and J by 3 bases, with 10 bases left in between. Germline CDR1 MGHDK, CDR2 SYGVNS. This CDR3 is built from 14 residues. CDR3 in DNA: TGTGCCAGCAGTGAAGGGGTTAGGGACACTGAAGCTTTCTTT. This sequence encodes CASSEGVRDTEAFF.

This clonotype has only a few counts. The chain links TRBV15 to TRBJ1-1; 7 nucleotides line up with TRBD1. From germline, CDR1 is LNHNV and CDR2 YYDKDF (reference sequence). Unmatched junction bases numbered 4, after V lost 3 bases and J lost 3 bases. The CDR3 runs to 14 residues. The DNA of the CDR3 is TGTGCCACCAGCAGTAATCAGGGGGACACTGAAGCTTTCTTT. Translation gives CATSSNQGDTEAFF.

About this clonotype: A much more abundant neighbour one base away suggests this may be a read error. The chain recombines TRBV6-5 with TRBJ1-2; the D is unclear. This CDR3 has 13 residues. Germline V gene lookup returns CDR1 MNHEY and CDR2 SVGAGI. The CDR3 sequence: CASSESIHYSYTF. DNA of the CDR3: TGTGCCAGCAGTGAGTCTATCCACTATAGCTACACCTTC.

Ten or more counts support this clonotype. The chain combines TRBV15 with TRBJ1-5; the D is unclear. The length of the CDR3 is 12 residues. V dropped 0 bases and J dropped 11 bases, with 8 bases sitting between them. Germline values: CDR1 LNHNV, CDR2 YYDKDF (reference sequence). Written as DNA, the CDR3 is TGTGCCACCAGCAGAGAGTGGGCTGCCCAGCATTTT. Encoded protein: CATSREWAAQHF.

This clonotype was seen only a few times. The gene calls are TRBV7-2 and TRBJ2-7; no firm D call. CDR1 and CDR2 from the germline V gene are SGHTA and FQGNSA. The V end lost 5 bases, the J end lost 4 bases, and 18 bases lay between the germline ends. This CDR3 has 15 residues. Here the CDR3 reads CASSPLKRNLYEQYF. The CDR3 nucleotides are TGTGCCAGCAGCCCTTTAAAGAGGAATTTATACGAGCAGTACTTC.

This clonotype has a count of ten or more. Here the CDR3 DNA reads TGCAGTGCTAGTTCAGGGACCACCTACGAGCAGTACTTC. This translates into CSASSGTTYEQYF. The chain couples TRBV20-1 to TRBJ2-7; D is perhaps TRBD1 or TRBD2 (5 bases each). The V end was cut by 3 bases, the J end by 2 bases, with 11 bases between. The CDR3 length is 13 residues. The V gene's germline CDR1 is DFQATT and CDR2 SNEGSKA (reference sequence).

This clonotype came up many times. The genes are TRBV7-2 and TRBJ2-7, with 7 bases fitting TRBD1. Germline assignment: CDR1 SGHTA and CDR2 FQGNSA. Trimming cost V 0 bases and J 0 bases; bases outside gene matches: 5. The CDR3 runs to 16 residues. Here the CDR3 reads CASSLATGTDSYEQYF. In nucleotides, the CDR3 is TGTGCCAGCAGCTTAGCGACCGGGACAGACTCCTACGAGCAGTACTTC.

This chain connects TRBV6-4 to TRBJ1-2; D is ambiguous. The CDR3 is 13 amino acids. Trimming stripped 2 bases from V and 8 bases from J, with 12 bases between. The germline gives CDR1 MRHNA, CDR2 SNTAGT. CDR3 coding DNA: TGTGCCAGCAGTGACGGCACTAGGGAAGGCTACACCTTC. It codes for CASSDGTREGYTF.

Notes on this clonotype: Germline is not matched at one junction end, which may reflect a read error. This chain links TRBV10-3 with TRBJ1-4; D gene ambiguous. Germline CDR1 ENHRY, CDR2 SYGVKD. This CDR3 region has 15 residues. CDR3 nucleotides: TGTGCCGTCAGTGTTGGAAGGGAAGCTAATGGAAAACTGTTTTTT. Translated, it gives CAVSVGREANGKLFF.

This clonotype was recorded at least ten times. CDR3: CASSPRDGGGPGSPLHF. CDR3 coding DNA: TGTGCCAGCAGCCCCAGAGATGGAGGGGGGCCCGGTTCACCCCTCCACTTT. The chain links TRBV9 to TRBJ1-6; D is possibly TRBD1 (6 bases). CDR1 is SGDLS and CDR2 is YYNGEE in the germline V gene. Trimming removed 4 bases from V and 9 bases from J, with 23 bases in between. This CDR3 has 17 residues.

This rearrangement joins TRBV12-3 or TRBV12-4 to TRBJ1-4; 7 nucleotides match TRBD1. CDR3 length: 15 amino acids. V shed 6 bases and J 8 bases; nucleotides not matched to a gene: 12. The CDR3 protein is CASSPDRLIREKLFF. In DNA form, the CDR3 reads TGTGCCAGCAGCCCGGACAGGTTAATAAGGGAAAAACTGTTTTTT.

The rearrangement links TRBV20-1 to TRBJ1-1, with D possibly being TRBD1 (5 bases). CDR1 is DFQATT and CDR2 is SNEGSKA in the germline V gene (reference sequence). The CDR3 is made up of 14 amino acids. Trimming cost V 6 bases and J 10 bases, with 24 bases left between them. The CDR3 DNA sequence: TGCAGTGCCAGCGACCGCGGGAGGGGTTTAAGAGCTTTCTTT. Translation gives CSASDRGRGLRAFF.

This clonotype was found a few times. CDR3 in DNA: TGCAGTGCTAGTGTGAGGGACGAGCAGTACTTC. Translated, it gives CSASVRDEQYF. V gene TRBV20-1 combines with J gene TRBJ2-7, with D perhaps TRBD2 (5 bases). In germline, CDR1 is DFQATT, CDR2 SNEGSKA (reference sequence). V was pared by 3 bases and J by 5 bases, with 8 bases between. The CDR3 runs 11 residues.

This clonotype has a handful of counts. The V gene is TRBV4-3, the J gene TRBJ1-2; D unresolved. Between the trimmed V and J ends, which lost 5 bases and 2 bases, there was a span of 12 bases. This CDR3 has 14 residues. From germline, CDR1 is LGHNA and CDR2 YSLEER. CDR3 coding DNA: TGCGCCAGCAGCTTCCGGACGAGGAACTATGGCTACACCTTC. This encodes CASSFRTRNYGYTF.

This clonotype was observed many times. The chain combines TRBV4-3 with TRBJ2-7; D may be TRBD1 (6 bases). CDR1 is LGHNA, CDR2 YSLEER, per germline. Trimming took 0 bases from V and 3 from J, leaving 12 bases between them. The CDR3 is made up of 15 amino acids. DNA for the CDR3: TGCGCCAGCAGCCAAGACCGGGACACTTACTACGAGCAGTACTTC. This encodes CASSQDRDTYYEQYF.